The present entry profiles one T cell receptor beta chain with its context. This receptor's antigen is unknown. This may be a read error: a much more frequent sequence differs by one nucleotide. TCR alpha and beta CDR3 regions were amplified with the iRepertoire nested amplicon-rescue multiplex PCR (arm-PCR) platform from RNA. The input for one-step reverse transcription and amplification was about 85-400 ng of either tissue mRNA or PBMC total RNA. Following bead purification, Illumina adapters were added through a secondary multiplex PCR, and the libraries were then gel-purified between 200 and 400 bp. Demultiplexing relied on internal 6-nucleotide barcodes carried by the libraries. Sequencing of the libraries was done on an Illumina MiSeq using 2x220 or 2x250 nucleotide paired-end reads. Turning to the authors' computational methods: Paired reads were merged using FLASH 1.2.11 and aligned with BWA-MEM to the GRCh37 human genome, and TRA and TRB reads were then extracted. V and J assignment used an IMGT-derived reference of cassette sequences and CDR3 motifs that included pseudogenes. Three-frame translation of reads was performed, and productive CDR3s were defined as those with a C...FGXG motif and no stop codons. Clonotypes were defined as unique combinations of V-J cassette pair and CDR3 amino acid sequence. Hamming distance filtering was applied to reads, with thresholds set by the sequence error rate of each sample in mapped regions. TCRdb passed the public sequencing reads through fastp at Q25 and MiXCR, retaining productive beta sequences. Each CDR3 protein gets just one entry, which takes the most common genes and DNA from the rows behind it. These V and J calls derive from TCRdb rather than the authors' analysis. This sample comprises a few hundred thousand distinct CDR3 sequences, roughly two fifths of them detected only once. More than 10% of the sample is taken by the ten largest.

The record originates from a study of glioma-infiltrating T cells (dated by TCRdb to between 2015 and 2016). A note on the overall study: Low-grade gliomas were represented by WHO grade II oligodendrogliomas or astrocytomas, and glioblastomas were represented by WHO grade IV tumors that were sampled at initial rather than recurrent diagnosis. Dexamethasone was administered to glioma patients for six or fewer days before surgery. For blood libraries, the target was roughly 4- to 10-fold sequencing coverage of 1 million or so peripheral T cells. TCR alpha- and beta-chain repertoires were sequenced from glioma tissue, non-neoplastic brain tissue and matched peripheral blood mononuclear cells. Each tissue-infiltrating repertoire was compared with the same patient's peripheral blood repertoire to measure divergence between tissue and blood T-cell populations. Three low-grade glioma patients, roughly eight primary glioblastoma patients, and three non-glioma patients who contributed non-neoplastic brain tissue made up the paired cohort. What the authors observed across the whole study: Tissue and blood shared very few CDR3 sequences, a result attributed to high CDR3 diversity and limited sampling. In non-neoplastic patients, VJ-independent divergence between tissue and blood fell below expectation, whereas in all gliomas, and especially in low-grade gliomas, the divergence rose above expectation. Group comparisons were based on small numbers of patients: three non-neoplastic, three low-grade glioma and seven to nine glioblastoma patients. Patients with low tissue-blood divergence were marked by a signature set of shared blood CDR3 motifs, and that set was depleted in highly divergent patients.

A distance of 13 bases separates the germline ends of V and J, which lose 5 bases and 2 bases respectively. In the germline V gene, CDR1 corresponds to MNHEY and CDR2 to SVGEGT. The CDR3 runs 14 residues from the cysteine to the phenylalanine. The read is trimmed to its CDR3 DNA, 42 bases read in frame from base 1. Surgical brain or tumor specimens were cryofrozen in liquid nitrogen immediately after resection, and peripheral blood cells were collected concurrently. This clonotype was sampled from a human donor with low-grade glioma or glioblastoma, undergoing nonglioma brain surgery, or in good health (not recorded which). Sequenced sample: glioma tissue, nonneoplastic brain tissue, or PBMCs (not recorded which). The sequence links TRBV6-2 or TRBV6-3 to TRBJ2-7; the D gene remains uncertain. The DNA sequence follows: TGTGCCAGCAGTCCAAATCTCCTCCCCTACGAGCAGTACTTC. It translates to CASSPNLLPYEQYF.